The clone carrying this T cell receptor (beta chain) showed up just a few times. Its antigen remains unidentified. The CDR3 covers 14 residues. With V trimmed by 5 bases and J by 9 bases, 10 bases remained unmatched. This specimen comes from a study of T-cell memory formation after mild COVID-19. Study in general: Clusters of TCRs were largely donor specific.

TCRdb reprocessed the 5' RACE reads with MiXCR, giving one entry per CDR3 protein. The table records 550,000 to 600,000 distinct CDR3 sequences, around 15% of them present only once. Overall study findings and caveats: Whereas later expanders leaned CD4+, clones contracting day 15 to 85 showed a balanced CD4/CD8 makeup. Several responding clones turned up in pre-infection memory, indicating that cross-reactive memory may have taken part. Contracting CD4+ clones were located mainly in CM and EM, and CD8+ clones in EMRA.

The sequencing input was PBMCs or a T cell subset sorted from them (not recorded which). V gene TRBV12-3 or TRBV12-4 combines with J gene TRBJ1-1, with 9 bases lining up with TRBD1. This TCR derives from an adult woman who had mild COVID-19 (a few samples of this study predate the infection). Cell type and time point are not known. In DNA form, the CDR3 reads TGTGCCAGCAGTCTAAGGACAGGGGATCTAAAAGCTTTCTTT. As protein: CASSLRTGDLKAFF.